Below are 21 T cell receptor beta chains sequenced from a single sample in a study of T-cell memory formation after mild COVID-19. TCRdb re-called the 5' RACE reads through MiXCR, storing one row per CDR3 protein. The sample lists about 470,000 distinct CDR3 sequences; roughly 25% were seen once. Sequencing used PBMCs or a T cell subset sorted from them (not recorded which). Receptor source: an adult woman who had mild COVID-19 (a few samples of this study predate the infection). Cell type and time point are not known.

V and J are TRBV12-3 or TRBV12-4 and TRBJ1-5; D uncertain. The V end was cut by 8 bases, the J end by 1 base, with 9 bases between. The CDR3 length is 13 residues. The DNA for the CDR3 is TGTGCCAGCGGTACAGTCAGCAATCAGCCCCAGCATTTT. Protein sequence: CASGTVSNQPQHF.

This chain links TRBV7-2 with TRBJ2-7; D might be TRBD1 (6 bases). The germline CDR1 and CDR2 sequences are SGHTA and FQGNSA. The CDR3 runs to 16 residues. Trimming left V 0 bases short and J 3 bases short, with 15 bases between. In nucleotides, the CDR3 is TGTGCCAGCAGCTTAGCGCCGCAGACAGGAATCTACGAGCAGTACTTC. The encoded protein is CASSLAPQTGIYEQYF.

The chain links TRBV28 to TRBJ2-3, with D hard to call. The ends were cut back, 5 bases at V and 3 bases at J, with 9 bases in the middle. This CDR3 region has 13 residues. Germline CDR1 is MDHEN and CDR2 is SYDVKM. CDR3 DNA: TGTGCCAGCAGTCTTTCACAGACAGATACGCAGTATTTT. It yields the protein CASSLSQTDTQYF.

This clonotype has more than one count but fewer than ten. This chain connects TRBV7-8 to TRBJ2-7, with a possible D match to TRBD2 (7 bases). Germline loops: CDR1 SGHVS, CDR2 FQNEAQ. The CDR3 loop spans 18 amino acids. V dropped 7 bases and J dropped 6 bases, with 31 bases sitting between them. The CDR3 DNA reads TGTGCCAGCATGGGGCTCGGGGGCATAACGGCGGGAGCAGGCGAGCAGTACTTC. This translates into CASMGLGGITAGAGEQYF.

This clonotype was picked up a small number of times. The chain employs TRBV5-1 and TRBJ2-1; 12 bases agree with TRBD2. V dropped 3 bases and J dropped 10; count of bases not matched to a gene: 11. This CDR3 comprises 16 residues. Germline V gene data show CDR1 as SGHRS and CDR2 as YFSETQ. CDR3 sequence: CASSSPGTSGPPEQFF. The DNA of the CDR3 is TGCGCCAGCAGCTCCCCCGGGACTAGCGGGCCCCCGGAGCAGTTCTTC.

V is TRBV9 and J is TRBJ2-2; D unclear. The CDR3 contains 14 residues. CDR1 SGDLS and CDR2 YYNGEE come from the germline V gene. Trimming pared 2 bases from V and 1 base from J, leaving 6 bases between. The DNA for the CDR3 is TGTGCCAGCAGCGTTAACTGGAACACCGGGGAGCTGTTTTTT. Amino acids: CASSVNWNTGELFF. The full variable domain, its missing parts supplied by reference TRBV9 and TRBJ2-2, is DSGVTQTPKHLITATGQRVTLRCSPRSGDLSVYWYQQSLDQGLQFLIQYYNGEERAKGNILERFSAQQFPDLHSELNLSSLELGDSALYFCASSVNWNTGELFFGEGSRLTVL.

The chain uses TRBV9 and TRBJ2-3; D not resolved. Germline loops: CDR1 SGDLS, CDR2 YYNGEE. The CDR3 is 12 residues long. V dropped 3 bases and J dropped 2 bases, with 4 bases sitting between them. The CDR3 loop is CASSENTDTQYF. The DNA for the CDR3 is TGTGCCAGCAGCGAAAACACAGATACGCAGTATTTT.

The chain joins TRBV6-2 or TRBV6-3 to TRBJ2-1; TRBD2 matches 8 bases. Unmatched junction bases numbered 11, after V lost 7 bases and J lost 6 bases. Germline V gene sequence: CDR1 MNHEY, CDR2 SVGEGT. The CDR3 loop spans 15 amino acids. The CDR3 loop is CASMWSGRNGNEQFF. For the CDR3, the DNA is TGTGCCAGCATGTGGAGCGGGAGAAATGGCAATGAGCAGTTCTTC.

This clonotype turned up a few times. This chain links TRBV3-1 with TRBJ2-1; D not resolved. CDR1 is LGHDT and CDR2 is YNNKEL in the germline V gene (reference sequence). Trimming shortened V by 0 bases and J by 8 bases, and 14 bases separated the two germline ends. This CDR3 contains 15 residues. Here the CDR3 reads CASSQDEVARDEQFF. CDR3 bases: TGTGCCAGCAGCCAAGATGAGGTAGCTCGGGATGAGCAGTTCTTC.

The chain combines TRBV7-9 with TRBJ2-2; the D gene could be TRBD1 or TRBD2 (6 bases each). The V gene's germline CDR1 is SEHNR and CDR2 FQNEAQ (reference sequence). This CDR3 is built from 16 residues. With 2 bases removed from V and 2 bases from J, the gap between germline ends came to 12 bases. This chain's CDR3 is CASSLYQGTNTGELFF. The DNA of the CDR3 is TGTGCCAGCAGCTTATACCAGGGGACTAACACCGGGGAGCTGTTTTTT.

CDR3 region: CASSPRLSGGSPLHF. CDR3 bases: TGTGCCAGCAGCCCCAGGCTTAGCGGGGGGTCACCCCTCCACTTT. The genes are TRBV7-2 and TRBJ1-6; D possibly corresponds to TRBD1 (5 bases). Germline values: CDR1 SGHTA, CDR2 FQGNSA. The CDR3 length is 15 residues. The V end was cut by 5 bases, the J end by 10 bases, with 18 bases between.

This clonotype was seen repeatedly, ten times or more. CDR3 nucleotides: TGTGCCAGTAGTGGGGGAGGGGACTACAATGAGCAGTTCTTC. Its protein is CASSGGGDYNEQFF. The chain uses TRBV19 and TRBJ2-1; 7 bases line up with TRBD2. CDR1 LNHDA and CDR2 SQIVND come from the germline V gene (reference sequence). CDR3 length equals 14 residues. V lost 5 bases and J lost 3; bases outside the gene matches: 4. The complete variable domain, with remaining parts taken from reference TRBV19 and TRBJ2-1, reads DGGITQSPKYLFRKEGQNVTLSCEQNLNHDAMYWYRQDPGQGLRLIYYSQIVNDFQKGDIAEGYSVSREKKESFPLTVTSAQKNPTAFYLCASSGGGDYNEQFFGPGTRLTVL.

The chain recombines TRBV9 with TRBJ2-6; 9 nucleotides line up with TRBD1. Germline CDR1 and CDR2: SGDLS and YYNGEE. CDR3 size: 19 residues. Losses at the gene ends were 2 bases for V and 4 bases for J; bases not matched to a gene: 13. The CDR3 spells CASSVNRPGTGYGANVLTF. DNA for the CDR3: TGTGCCAGCAGCGTGAATCGACCCGGGACAGGGTACGGGGCCAACGTCCTGACTTTC. The full variable domain, its missing parts supplied by reference TRBV9 and TRBJ2-6, is DSGVTQTPKHLITATGQRVTLRCSPRSGDLSVYWYQQSLDQGLQFLIQYYNGEERAKGNILERFSAQQFPDLHSELNLSSLELGDSALYFCASSVNRPGTGYGANVLTFGAGSRLTVL.

This clonotype was seen a few times. V and J are TRBV6-2 or TRBV6-3 and TRBJ1-2; tentative D call: TRBD1 (5 bases). Trimming left V 4 bases short and J 7 bases short, with 19 bases between. Germline V gene lookup returns CDR1 MNHEY and CDR2 SVGEGT. The CDR3 runs to 15 residues. The CDR3 DNA sequence: TGTGCCAGCAGTTCCCAGACGAGAGGGGTATTTGGCTACACCTTC. Translation gives CASSSQTRGVFGYTF.

In this sample, this clonotype turned up a few times. The genes are TRBV10-3 and TRBJ1-1, with a possible D match to TRBD1 (5 bases). This CDR3 is 13 amino acids long. Germline loops: CDR1 ENHRY, CDR2 SYGVKD. Deletions cut 6 bases from V and 4 bases from J, with 12 bases between. The CDR3 nucleotides read TGTGCCATCAGAGACAGATCGGGCACTGAAGCTTTCTTT. This encodes CAIRDRSGTEAFF.

The CDR3 bases are TGTGCCAGCAGCCCCAGCGAGGTAACCCACACTGAAGCTTTCTTT. Translation gives CASSPSEVTHTEAFF. This chain links TRBV4-2 with TRBJ1-1; D gene ambiguous. The CDR3 totals 15 residues. Deletions cut 4 bases from V and 3 bases from J, with 15 bases between. In germline, CDR1 is LGHNA, CDR2 YNFKEQ.

CDR3 DNA sequence: TGTGCCAGCAGTGAAGCTATGACAGCGGTTAACACTGAAGCTTTCTTT. Translated: CASSEAMTAVNTEAFF. The V and J genes are TRBV6-1 and TRBJ1-1, with D perhaps TRBD1 (5 bases). CDR1 MNHNS and CDR2 SASEGT come from the germline V gene. The CDR3 is made up of 16 amino acids. Trimming shortened V by 0 bases and J by 2 bases, and 13 bases separated the two germline ends.

The chain couples TRBV3-1 to TRBJ1-1; no firm D call. Germline V gene data show CDR1 as LGHDT and CDR2 as YNNKEL (reference sequence). The CDR3 runs 14 residues. The V end lost 0 bases, the J end lost 1 base, and 6 bases lay between the germline ends. CDR3 nucleotides: TGTGCCAGCAGCCAAGATCCTCCGAACACTGAAGCTTTCTTT. As protein: CASSQDPPNTEAFF.

The chain combines TRBV2 with TRBJ2-4; possible D gene TRBD1, 6 bases. The CDR3 sequence is 14 residues long. Germline V gives CDR1 SNHLY, CDR2 FYNNEI. The V end lost 10 bases, the J end lost 0 bases, and 13 bases lay between the germline ends. CDR3 region: CAIVDSQAKNIQYF. The CDR3 DNA reads TGTGCCATCGTGGACAGCCAAGCCAAAAACATTCAGTACTTC.

J is TRBJ2-2 and V is TRBV23-1; the match to TRBD1 covers 8 bases. TRBV23-1 falls under the ORF class, with uncertain function. V lost 6 bases to trimming and J lost 7 bases; unmatched junction nucleotides: 16. This CDR3 region has 17 residues. CDR3 nucleotide sequence: TGCGCCAGCAGACCAAACTTAACGACAGGGGACGACGGGGAGCTGTTTTTT. Protein product: CASRPNLTTGDDGELFF.

V gene TRBV20-1 combines with J gene TRBJ1-5; D gene unclear. Germline values: CDR1 DFQATT, CDR2 SNEGSKA (reference sequence). This CDR3 comprises 14 residues. The V end lost 4 bases, the J end lost 2 bases, and 12 bases lay between the germline ends. The CDR3 coding sequence is TGCAGTGCTAAGCTAGGAGGTGGCAATCAGCCCCAGCATTTT. Encoded protein: CSAKLGGGNQPQHF.